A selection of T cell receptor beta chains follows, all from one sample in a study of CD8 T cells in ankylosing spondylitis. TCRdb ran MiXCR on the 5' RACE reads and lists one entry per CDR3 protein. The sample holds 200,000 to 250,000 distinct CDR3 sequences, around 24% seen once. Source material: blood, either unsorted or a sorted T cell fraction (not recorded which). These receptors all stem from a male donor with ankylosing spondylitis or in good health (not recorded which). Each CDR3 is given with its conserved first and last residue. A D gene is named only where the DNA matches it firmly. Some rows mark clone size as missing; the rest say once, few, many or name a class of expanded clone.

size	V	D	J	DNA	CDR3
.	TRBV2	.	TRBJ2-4	TGTGCCAGCAGTGGGGGGGTAGCCAAAAACATTCAGTACTTC	CASSGGVAKNIQYF
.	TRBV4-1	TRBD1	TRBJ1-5	TGCGCCAGCAGCCAAGCAGGACAGGGGATAGGCAATCAGCCCCAGCATTTT	CASSQAGQGIGNQPQHF
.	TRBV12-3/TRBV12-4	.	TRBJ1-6	TGTGCCAGCAGTGACAGTGATAATTCACCCCTCCACTTT	CASSDSDNSPLHF
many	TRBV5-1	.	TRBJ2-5	TGCGCCAGCAGCACCTTCGACCGGGAGGAGACCCAGTACTTC	CASSTFDREETQYF
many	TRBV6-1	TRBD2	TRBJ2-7	TGTGCCAGCAGTGACCAGGGACTAGGCTCCTACGAGCAGTACTTC	CASSDQGLGSYEQYF
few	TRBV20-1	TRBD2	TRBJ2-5	TGCAGTGCTAGAGATTCCGGAGCGGGGAGGACCCAGTACTTC	CSARDSGAGRTQYF
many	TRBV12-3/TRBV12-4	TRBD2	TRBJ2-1	TGTGCCAGCAGTTTTTTTTTCGGACTAGCGGGAGTTGGCAATGAGCAGTTCTTC	CASSFFFGLAGVGNEQFF
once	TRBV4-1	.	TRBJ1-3	TGCGCCAGCAGCCAAGAACCGGGAAACACCATATATTTT	CASSQEPGNTIYF
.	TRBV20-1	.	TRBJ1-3	TGCAGTGCTCCGTCCCCCGGTGTTCCGGCTGGAAACACCATATATTTT	CSAPSPGVPAGNTIYF
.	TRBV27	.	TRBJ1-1	TGTGCCAGCAGTTTTCGGATCATGAACACTGAAGCTTTCTTT	CASSFRIMNTEAFF
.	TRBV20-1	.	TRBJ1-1	TGCAGTGCTAGAGATCCCGGGGCCGCGGGGACTGAAGCTTTCTTT	CSARDPGAAGTEAFF
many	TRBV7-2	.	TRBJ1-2	TGTGCCAGCAGCTTAGCCACAGCGCCAAATGGCTACACCTTC	CASSLATAPNGYTF
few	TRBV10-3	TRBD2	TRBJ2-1	TGTGCCATCAGTGACCCAAGGACTAGCGGGGTCAATGAGCAGTTCTTC	CAISDPRTSGVNEQFF
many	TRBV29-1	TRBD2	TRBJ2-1	TGCAGCGTTGCTAGCGGCTCCAAGCAGTTCTTC	CSVASGSKQFF
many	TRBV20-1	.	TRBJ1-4	TGCAGTGCCATGCGCCCGGGAGATGAAAAACTGTTTTTT	CSAMRPGDEKLFF
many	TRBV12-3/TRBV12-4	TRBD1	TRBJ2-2	TGTGCCAGCAGTTCGGGGACAGGGTCCACCGGGGAGCTGTTTTTT	CASSSGTGSTGELFF
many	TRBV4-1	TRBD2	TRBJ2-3	TGCGCCAGCAGCCAAAATAGCGGGAGGGGTACAGATACGCAGTATTTT	CASSQNSGRGTDTQYF
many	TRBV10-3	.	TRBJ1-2	TGTGCCATCAGTGAGGGTGGGACGGAGCAGATATATGGCTACACCTTC	CAISEGGTEQIYGYTF
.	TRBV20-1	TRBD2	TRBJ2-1	TGCAGTGCTAGCGGGAGGGCCCGGTACAATGAGCAGTTCTTC	CSASGRARYNEQFF
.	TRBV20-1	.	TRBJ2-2	TGCAGTGCTCGGGTGGGGTTGGAGCTGTTTTTT	CSARVGLELFF
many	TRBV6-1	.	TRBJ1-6	TGTGCCAGCAGCACGGGGCGGGGGGCCTATTCACCCCTCCACTTT	CASSTGRGAYSPLHF
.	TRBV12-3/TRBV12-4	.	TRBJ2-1	TGTGCCAGCAGTTTAGTTCTAGCATCCTACAATGAGCAGTTCTTC	CASSLVLASYNEQFF
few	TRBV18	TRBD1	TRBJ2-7	TGTGCCAGCTCACCTTCCGGGACAGGGGGGTACGAGCAGTACTTC	CASSPSGTGGYEQYF
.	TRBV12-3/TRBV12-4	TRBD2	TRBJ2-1	TGTGCCAGCAGTCTAGCGGGAGGGCCCTATTACAATGAGCAGTTCTTC	CASSLAGGPYYNEQFF
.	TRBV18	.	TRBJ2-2	TGTGCCAGCTCACCGGAGACTGGTACCGGGGAGCTGTTTTTT	CASSPETGTGELFF
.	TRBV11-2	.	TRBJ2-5	TGTGCCAGCGCGCTTGGGGGTACGCAAGAGACCCAGTACTTC	CASALGGTQETQYF
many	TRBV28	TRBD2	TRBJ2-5	TGTGCCAGCCTGGGACTAGCGGGAGGGAGCGAGACCCAGTACTTC	CASLGLAGGSETQYF
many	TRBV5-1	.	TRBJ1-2	TGCGCCAGCAGCTTGGGAGGCAGCGCGGGGGGCTACACCTTC	CASSLGGSAGGYTF
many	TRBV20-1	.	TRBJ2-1	TGCAGTGCTCAATCCCCCGGACATTACAATGAGCAGTTCTTC	CSAQSPGHYNEQFF
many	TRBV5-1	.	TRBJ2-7	TGCGCCAGCAGCTCTGACGGTCCCGAGCAGTACTTC	CASSSDGPEQYF
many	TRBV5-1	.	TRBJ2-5	TGCGCCAGCAGCTCCGACTCGGGACTTCGAGAGACCCAGTACTTC	CASSSDSGLRETQYF
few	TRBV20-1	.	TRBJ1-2	TGCAGTGCTAGACAACCCATTGAACTAAACTATGGCTACACCTTC	CSARQPIELNYGYTF
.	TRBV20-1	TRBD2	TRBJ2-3	TGCAGTGCTAGAGATTTACTAGCGGGAGGTCCTGCCCCTGTAACTAGCACAGATACGCAGTATTTT	CSARDLLAGGPAPVTSTDTQYF
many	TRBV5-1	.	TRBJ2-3	TGCGCCAGCAGTGTCGGGGGTGTAGCAGATACGCAGTATTTT	CASSVGGVADTQYF
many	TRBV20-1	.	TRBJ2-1	TGCAGTGCTAGAAAACCGGGGAATGAGCAGTTCTTC	CSARKPGNEQFF
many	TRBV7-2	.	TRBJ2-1	TGTGCCAGCAGTTGGGGCGGAAATGAGCAGTTCTTC	CASSWGGNEQFF
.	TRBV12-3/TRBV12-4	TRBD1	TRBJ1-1	TGTGCCAGCAGCTACGGACAGGGAATTGAAGCTTTCTTT	CASSYGQGIEAFF
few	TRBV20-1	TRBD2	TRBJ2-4	TGCAGTGCTAGAGATAGGCGGGAGTGGGACATTCAGTACTTC	CSARDRREWDIQYF
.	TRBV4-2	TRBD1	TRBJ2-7	TGTGCCAGCAGCCAAGATTTGGGACAGTCATCCTACGAGCAGTACTTC	CASSQDLGQSSYEQYF
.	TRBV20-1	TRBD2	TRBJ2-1	TGCAGTGCTACCCGCGCGGGAGGGCCAACAAGACACTACAATGAGCAGTTCTTC	CSATRAGGPTRHYNEQFF
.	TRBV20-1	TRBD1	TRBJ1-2	TGCAGTGGGACAGGGGCGTATGGCTACACCTTC	CSGTGAYGYTF
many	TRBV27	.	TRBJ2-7	TGTGCCAGCAGTTTACGGCAGGACTACGAGCAGTACTTC	CASSLRQDYEQYF
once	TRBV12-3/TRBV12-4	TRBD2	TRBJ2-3	TGTGCCAGCAACCCCCAGGGCGGGAGAACAGATACGCAGTATTTT	CASNPQGGRTDTQYF
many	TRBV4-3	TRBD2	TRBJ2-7	TGCGCCAGCAGCCAAAGAGCGGGAACCTACGAGCAGTACTTC	CASSQRAGTYEQYF
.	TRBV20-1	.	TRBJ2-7	TGCAGTGCTAGAGATCTGGGACACGTACGGCCGACATCTTACTTC	CSARDLGHVRPTSYF
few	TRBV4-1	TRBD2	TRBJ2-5	TGCGCCAGCAGCCAACTCGGACTAGTCCAAGAGACCCAGTACTTC	CASSQLGLVQETQYF
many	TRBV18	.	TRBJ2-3	TGTGCCAGCTCACCCCGGGAGACAGGGTACGAGTCCGATACGCAGTATTTT	CASSPRETGYESDTQYF
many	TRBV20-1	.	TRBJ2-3	TGCAGTGCTAGAGCAACTAGCACAGATACGCAGTATTTT	CSARATSTDTQYF
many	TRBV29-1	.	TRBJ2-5	TGCAGCGTCATCCCAATTGAGGGGAAAGAGACCCAGTACTTC	CSVIPIEGKETQYF
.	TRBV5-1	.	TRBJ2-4	TGCGCCAGCAGCTTGGATCGGACGGGCAAAAACATTCAGTACTTC	CASSLDRTGKNIQYF
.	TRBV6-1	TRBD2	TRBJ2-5	TGTGCCAGCAAGGCGACTAGCGGGAAAGTACCGTACTTC	CASKATSGKVPYF
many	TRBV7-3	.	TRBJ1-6	TGTGCCAGCAGCCGGGAGGGGGACTATAATTCACCCCTCCACTTT	CASSREGDYNSPLHF
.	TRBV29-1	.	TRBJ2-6	TGCAGCGTTGATGGGCCCTCTGGGGCCAACGTCCTGACTTTC	CSVDGPSGANVLTF
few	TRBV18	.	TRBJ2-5	TGTGCCAGCTCCTCCCGGGGTGGAGAGACCCAGTACTTC	CASSSRGGETQYF
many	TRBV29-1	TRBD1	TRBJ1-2	TGCAGCGTTGAATTCTACAGGGGTGGCTACACCTTC	CSVEFYRGGYTF
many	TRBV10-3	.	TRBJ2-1	TGTGCCATCAGTGGAGGGGTAGGGGGAGCGCGGCAAAATGAGCAGTTCTTC	CAISGGVGGARQNEQFF